The 16 T cell receptor beta chains reported below all come from one sample, sequenced in a study of cytomegalovirus exposure and HLA in healthy donors. Both 60 Vbeta primers and 13 Jbeta primers went into the PCR. Some clones are missing from TCRdb's copy, which holds only in-frame ones; the method was immunoSEQ multiplex PCR. In the table there are about 120,000 clones, roughly four fifths of which are singletons. Sequencing input: PBMCs. The receptors come from a woman aged 18-29 years in good health and CMV-seronegative.

V usage is TRBV27 and J usage is TRBJ2-7; 7 positions agree with TRBD1. CDR3 length equals 15 residues. With V trimmed by 7 bases and J by 3 bases, 12 bases remained unmatched. CDR1 and CDR2 from the germline V gene are MNHEY and SMNVEV (reference sequence). The DNA for the CDR3 is TGTGCCAGCAATAGAGGGACAGCTCCTCACTACGAGCAGTACTTC. Its translation is CASNRGTAPHYEQYF.

The chain is built from TRBV28 and TRBJ1-2, with D uncertain. This CDR3 has 13 amino acids. The ends were cut back, 5 bases at V and 4 bases at J, with 11 bases in the middle. Germline V gives CDR1 MDHEN, CDR2 SYDVKM. For the CDR3, the DNA is TGTGCCAGCAGTGCGCGGTTCGGCTATGGCTACACCTTC. Amino acid sequence: CASSARFGYGYTF.

The chain uses TRBV12-5 and TRBJ1-5; a possible D gene is TRBD1 (5 bases). Trimming took off 2 bases at V and 5 bases at J, with 16 bases between the two ends. This CDR3 contains 16 residues. The germline gives CDR1 LGHNT, CDR2 FRNRAP. CDR3 sequence reads: CASGLPQGGDHQPQHF. The DNA of the CDR3 is TGTGCTAGTGGTTTGCCTCAGGGTGGGGATCATCAGCCCCAGCATTTT. The full variable domain, with the rest looked up from reference TRBV12-5 and TRBJ1-5, is DARVTQTPRHKVTEMGQEVTMRCQPILGHNTVFWYRQTMMQGLELLAYFRNRAPLDDSGMPKDRFSAEMPDATLATLKIQPSEPRDSAVYFCASGLPQGGDHQPQHFGDGTRLSIL.

This chain joins TRBV28 and TRBJ1-5; 7 bases are a match to TRBD1. This CDR3 has 16 amino acids. Trimming took 5 bases from V and 3 from J; bases not matched to a gene: 10. The V gene's germline CDR1 is MDHEN and CDR2 SYDVKM. CDR3 coding DNA: TGTGCCAGCAGTATCCTACGACAGGGAAACAATCAGCCCCAGCATTTT. Translation: CASSILRQGNNQPQHF.

The chain combines TRBV6-5 with TRBJ2-5, with 8 positions matching TRBD1. Germline trimming cut 5 bases from V and 5 bases from J; bases unmatched to any gene: 7. The CDR3 loop spans 14 amino acids. The germline gives CDR1 MNHEY, CDR2 SVGAGI. The chain's CDR3 is CASSRGQGDETQYF. The CDR3 DNA sequence: TGTGCCAGCAGTCGTGGACAGGGAGACGAGACCCAGTACTTC.

This clone is a singleton in its sample. The chain uses TRBV6-1 and TRBJ1-1; 9 bases map to TRBD1. This CDR3 comprises 18 residues. V gave up 2 bases and J gave up 0 bases; unmatched junction bases: 10. CDR1 and CDR2 from the germline V gene are MNHNS and SASEGT. This CDR3 reads CASSELGTGSLLNTEAFF. The DNA of the CDR3 is TGTGCCAGCAGTGAATTGGGGACAGGGAGTTTGCTGAACACTGAAGCTTTCTTT.

The rearrangement links TRBV5-1 to TRBJ2-7, with D possibly being TRBD1 (6 bases). V lost 0 bases to trimming and J lost 7 bases, with 11 bases between them. Germline V gene data show CDR1 as SGHRS and CDR2 as YFSETQ. CDR3 length: 13 amino acids. This CDR3 reads CASSLVPGVEQYF. The CDR3 coding sequence is TGCGCCAGCAGCTTGGTACCAGGGGTAGAGCAGTACTTC.

V usage is TRBV11-2 and J usage is TRBJ2-7; D gene uncertain. The germline V gene encodes CDR1 SGHAT and CDR2 FQNNGV. There are 13 residues in the CDR3. Trimming stripped 4 bases from V and 2 bases from J, with 9 bases between. The CDR3 region is CASSSTLAYEQYF. The CDR3 region has the DNA TGTGCCAGCAGCTCCACCCTAGCCTACGAGCAGTACTTC.

V gene TRBV5-1 combines with J gene TRBJ2-1; 9 bases align to TRBD2. Germline CDR1 SGHRS, CDR2 YFSETQ. Unmatched junction bases numbered 4, after V lost 6 bases and J lost 0 bases. The CDR3 sequence is 15 residues long. As DNA, the CDR3 is TGCGCCAGCACCCAAGCGGGGGGCTCCTACAATGAGCAGTTCTTC. Translating gives CASTQAGGSYNEQFF. The full variable domain, in which reference TRBV5-1 and TRBJ2-1 provide the parts outside the CDR3, is KAGVTQTPRYLIKTRGQQVTLSCSPISGHRSVSWYQQTPGQGLQFLFEYFSETQRNKGNFPGRFSGRQFSNSRSEMNVSTLELGDSALYLCASTQAGGSYNEQFFGPGTRLTVL.

There are a few counts of this clone. The chain recombines TRBV5-8 with TRBJ2-7; TRBD1 matches at 9 bases. This CDR3 region has 13 residues. Germline loops: CDR1 SGHTS, CDR2 YDEGEE. V lost 4 bases to trimming and J lost 7 bases; unmatched junction nucleotides: 6. The CDR3: CASSTGTGREQYF. The CDR3 region has the DNA TGTGCCAGCAGCACCGGGACAGGGAGGGAGCAGTACTTC. Supplemented by reference TRBV5-8 and TRBJ2-7, the full variable domain reads EAGVTQSPTHLIKTRGQQATLRCSPISGHTSVYWYQQALGLGLQFLLWYDEGEERNRGNFPPRFSGRQFPNYSSELNVNALELEDSALYLCASSTGTGREQYFGPGTRLTVT.

This clone was found once. The CDR3 region has the DNA TGTGCCAGCAGCCAAGATCTACGGGGGGAGGGCTATGGCTACACCTTC. Protein sequence: CASSQDLRGEGYGYTF. The chain recombines TRBV4-2 with TRBJ1-2; a possible D gene is TRBD1 (5 bases). This CDR3 region has 16 residues. V lost 0 bases, J lost 4 bases, and 15 bases lay in between. Germline V lookup: CDR1 LGHNA, CDR2 YNFKEQ.

The chain has TRBV18 and TRBJ1-1; 7 bases agree with TRBD1. Germline values: CDR1 KGHSH, CDR2 LQKENI. After removal of 5 bases from V and 2 bases from J, the junction contained 2 bases not matched to a gene. The CDR3 is 13 residues long. Here the CDR3 reads CASSGQVNTEAFF. CDR3 coding DNA: TGTGCCAGCTCAGGACAGGTCAACACTGAAGCTTTCTTT.

The CDR3, as DNA: TGTGCCAGCAGTACGGGACAGTGGAACACTGAAGCTTTCTTT. Amino acid sequence: CASSTGQWNTEAFF. This chain connects TRBV6-5 to TRBJ1-1, with 7 nucleotides matching TRBD1. The CDR3 runs 14 residues. Per the germline V gene, CDR1 is MNHEY and CDR2 is SVGAGI. Trimming at V came to 5 bases and at J to 1 base, leaving 4 bases not matched to a gene.

The chain recombines TRBV5-6 with TRBJ1-5, with unresolved D. The V gene's germline CDR1 is SGHDT and CDR2 YYEEEE. Trimming took off 1 base at V and 5 bases at J, with 10 bases between the two ends. This CDR3 spans 14 amino acids. CDR3 sequence reads: CASSLMGEDQPQHF. CDR3 nucleotides: TGTGCCAGCAGCTTGATGGGCGAAGATCAGCCCCAGCATTTT.

This rearrangement joins TRBV30 to TRBJ2-3, with D hard to call. With 3 bases removed from V and 0 bases from J, the gap between germline ends came to 19 bases. Germline V gene sequence: CDR1 GTSNPN, CDR2 SVGIG (reference sequence). The CDR3 is made up of 17 amino acids. CDR3 DNA sequence: TGTGCCTGGAGGGCCCTTATGGCGGCTGCTAGCACAGATACGCAGTATTTT. Translation gives CAWRALMAAASTDTQYF.

The chain combines TRBV9 with TRBJ2-3; D is possibly TRBD1 (6 bases). Germline V gene lookup returns CDR1 SGDLS and CDR2 YYNGEE. This CDR3 is 14 amino acids long. Between the trimmed V and J ends, which lost 0 bases and 4 bases, there was a span of 9 bases. The DNA for the CDR3 is TGTGCCAGCAGCGTAGGTGGACAGTCAGATACGCAGTATTTT. Amino acids: CASSVGGQSDTQYF. The entire variable domain, with the rest obtained from reference TRBV9 and TRBJ2-3, is as follows: DSGVTQTPKHLITATGQRVTLRCSPRSGDLSVYWYQQSLDQGLQFLIQYYNGEERAKGNILERFSAQQFPDLHSELNLSSLELGDSALYFCASSVGGQSDTQYFGPGTRLTVL.